The 20 T cell receptor beta chains reported below all come from one sample, sequenced in a study of persistence of HIV-infected CD4 T cells. The immunoSEQ assay was version 4, run in survey mode. Sequenced by immunoSEQ multiplex PCR; TCRdb stores in-frame clones only, minus some. Of 30,000 to 35,000 clones listed, roughly 82% are singletons. For these receptors, no antigen is known. An overlapping HIV-1 Gag peptide pool stimulated these cells at 1 ug/peptide/mL. Sorted nonresponding memory CD4+ T cells were CD40L-negative, CD69-negative, CD45RO-high. The sequencing used CD4+ T cells sorted from PBMCs after 18-hour stimulation, collected from a patient who received antiretroviral therapy. The receptors shown here come from an adult woman with HIV who was CMV-seropositive.

This clone occurred once. The chain joins TRBV18 to TRBJ1-2; 8 nucleotides match TRBD1. The length of the CDR3 is 13 residues. Looked up from germline, CDR1 is KGHSH and CDR2 is LQKENI. The V segment lost 6 bases and the J segment 7 bases; nucleotides outside the gene matches: 7. The CDR3 is CASSPGGVSGYTF. The CDR3 nucleotides read TGTGCCAGCTCTCCAGGGGGCGTCAGTGGCTACACCTTC.

The rearrangement joins TRBV18 to TRBJ1-2; D is possibly TRBD1 (5 bases). CDR3 length: 14 residues. V was pared by 3 bases and J by 1 base, with 9 bases between. Germline V CDR1 and CDR2: KGHSH, LQKENI. CDR3 sequence (DNA): TGTGCCAGCTCACCGTCAGGGAGTAACTATGGCTACACCTTC. Residues: CASSPSGSNYGYTF.

V usage is TRBV7-2 and J usage is TRBJ2-4; possibly TRBD1 for D (6 bases). CDR1 is SGHTA and CDR2 is FQGNSA in the germline V gene. The V end lost 3 bases, the J end lost 6 bases, and 15 bases lay between the germline ends. The CDR3 is 15 amino acids. CDR3 nucleotide sequence: TGTGCCAGCAGCTTCCAGGGGAAACCCGCAAACATTCAGTACTTC. This encodes CASSFQGKPANIQYF.

The chain combines TRBV5-4 with TRBJ1-5, with no clear D. The V gene's germline CDR1 is SGHNT and CDR2 YYREEE (reference sequence). V lost 4 bases, J lost 0 bases, and 14 bases lay in between. This CDR3 has 16 residues. The CDR3 DNA reads as TGTGCCAGCAGCCTCACCGGTCCAAATAGCAATCAGCCCCAGCATTTT. Its translation: CASSLTGPNSNQPQHF.

The V call is TRBV11-3, the J call TRBJ2-5, with D unclear. The V gene lost 2 bases and the J gene lost 1 base, with 14 bases spanning the gap. This CDR3 has 16 amino acids. CDR1 SGHNT and CDR2 YENEEA come from the germline V gene. In nucleotides, the CDR3 is TGTGCCAGCAGCTTATTCGCCGCCGAATCCCAAGAGACCCAGTACTTC. Translated: CASSLFAAESQETQYF.

This clone was seen only a few times. The V gene is TRBV7-8, the J gene TRBJ1-5; 8 nucleotides line up with TRBD1. The CDR3 has 13 residues. The V gene end was trimmed by 5 bases and the J gene end by 13 bases; junction bases not matched to a gene: 10. In germline, CDR1 is SGHVS, CDR2 FQNEAQ. This CDR3 is CASSPGQGVWQHF. Written as DNA, the CDR3 is TGTGCCAGCAGCCCCGGACAGGGAGTGTGGCAGCATTTT.

The chain couples TRBV10-3 to TRBJ1-5; TRBD1 might be the D (5 bases). The germline CDR1 and CDR2 sequences are ENHRY and SYGVKD. Trimming took 5 bases from V and 3 from J, leaving 17 bases between them. The CDR3 sequence is 16 residues long. The CDR3, as DNA: TGTGCCATCAGTAAGAGCGGGGGAACCAACAATCAGCCCCAGCATTTT. It translates to CAISKSGGTNNQPQHF.

This clone was recorded once. V gene TRBV5-1 combines with J gene TRBJ2-1; D is undetermined. CDR1 and CDR2 (germline): SGHRS, YFSETQ. The CDR3 spans 12 residues. Trimming removed 2 bases at V and 10 bases at J, with 10 bases between. For the CDR3, the DNA is TGCGCCAGCAGCTTTTCCGCCTACGAGCAGTTCTTC. Its protein is CASSFSAYEQFF.

This rearrangement joins TRBV5-1 to TRBJ1-3; possibly TRBD1 for D (6 bases). V was pared by 4 bases and J by 7 bases, with 12 bases between. The CDR3 totals 13 residues. Germline V gene sequence: CDR1 SGHRS, CDR2 YFSETQ. For the CDR3, the DNA is TGCGCCAGCAGCCACGGACAGTCGAACACCATATATTTT. This encodes CASSHGQSNTIYF.

The chain links TRBV18 to TRBJ2-3; 7 nucleotides match TRBD2. CDR1 is KGHSH, CDR2 LQKENI, per germline. The CDR3 sequence is 13 residues long. V lost 6 bases, J lost 6 bases, and 6 bases stayed unmatched. The CDR3 region is CASSGGKPDTQYF. CDR3 sequence (DNA): TGTGCCAGCTCGGGGGGGAAGCCGGATACGCAGTATTTT. Full variable domain (missing parts from reference TRBV18 and TRBJ2-3): NAGVMQNPRHLVRRRGQEARLRCSPMKGHSHVYWYRQLPEEGLKFMVYLQKENIIDESGMPKERFSAEFPKEGPSILRIQQVVRGDSAAYFCASSGGKPDTQYFGPGTRLTVL.

The rearrangement links TRBV6-6 to TRBJ1-4; no clear D gene. This CDR3 is 15 amino acids long. CDR1 is MNHNY and CDR2 is SVGAGI in the germline V gene (reference sequence). Trimming stripped 6 bases from V and 4 bases from J, with 15 bases between. In nucleotides, the CDR3 is TGTGCCAGCAGCGACGGAGAGGGCTATAATGAAAAACTGTTTTTT. Its translation: CASSDGEGYNEKLFF.

The chain uses TRBV7-2 and TRBJ2-3, with 7 bases that match TRBD1. The germline gives CDR1 SGHTA, CDR2 FQGNSA. V trimming: 1 base; J trimming: 3 bases; junction bases outside the gene matches: 4. The CDR3 extends over 15 amino acids. The CDR3 spells CASSLGTGRTDTQYF. DNA of the CDR3: TGTGCCAGCAGCTTAGGGACAGGCAGAACAGATACGCAGTATTTT.

This sequence joins TRBV4-3 and TRBJ2-7; a weak D match, TRBD1 (7 bases). CDR1 and CDR2 (germline): LGHNA, YSLEER. V dropped 1 base and J dropped 3 bases, with 13 bases sitting between them. The CDR3 is 15 residues long. CDR3 amino acids: CASSQGQGGFYEQYF. DNA of the CDR3: TGCGCCAGCAGCCAAGGACAGGGAGGTTTCTACGAGCAGTACTTC.

The J gene is TRBJ2-7, the V gene TRBV5-4, with D perhaps TRBD2 (7 bases). Germline CDR1 reads SGHNT; CDR2 reads YYREEE (reference sequence). The CDR3 covers 13 residues. V shed 7 bases and J shed 3 bases, with 14 bases lying between them. This chain's CDR3 is CASQRGTNYEQYF. CDR3 nucleotide sequence: TGTGCCAGCCAAAGGGGGACTAACTACGAGCAGTACTTC.

The chain is built from TRBV9 and TRBJ2-5, with D perhaps assigned TRBD1 or TRBD2 (5 bases each). Germline V gives CDR1 SGDLS, CDR2 YYNGEE. The V and J ends lost 3 bases and 2 bases respectively, with 14 bases between them. CDR3 length: 15 residues. The CDR3 loop reads CASSADRDGQETQYF. The CDR3 DNA reads as TGTGCCAGCAGCGCCGACCGGGACGGACAAGAGACCCAGTACTTC.

This chain links TRBV15 with TRBJ1-5; the D is unclear. CDR1 and CDR2 from the germline V gene are LNHNV and YYDKDF (reference sequence). The CDR3 consists of 15 residues. V lost 0 bases to trimming and J lost 6 bases, with 12 bases between them. CDR3 amino acids: CATSRDIPGVQPQHF. The DNA of the CDR3 is TGTGCCACCAGCAGAGATATCCCCGGGGTTCAGCCCCAGCATTTT. Combining the CDR3 with reference TRBV15 and TRBJ1-5 gives the whole variable domain DAMVIQNPRYQVTQFGKPVTLSCSQTLNHNVMYWYQQKSSQAPKLLFHYYDKDFNNEADTPDNFQSRRPNTSFCFLDIRSPGLGDTAMYLCATSRDIPGVQPQHFGDGTRLSIL.

By share, this clone ranks as medium-sized. The rearrangement links TRBV20-1 to TRBJ2-3; TRBD1 is a possible D gene (6 bases). Per germline, CDR1 DFQATT and CDR2 SNEGSKA (reference sequence). This CDR3 spans 13 amino acids. With 3 bases removed from V and 0 bases from J, the gap between germline ends came to 7 bases. The CDR3: CSASQGSTDTQYF. The CDR3 nucleotides are TGCAGTGCTAGTCAGGGGAGCACAGATACGCAGTATTTT.

The genes are TRBV29-1 and TRBJ2-5; D gene uncertain. V lost 2 bases and J 5 bases, leaving 12 bases between the germline ends. CDR3 length equals 13 residues. Germline V gene sequence: CDR1 SQVTM, CDR2 ANQGSEA. The chain's CDR3 is CSVERDLTETQYF. The DNA of the CDR3 is TGCAGCGTTGAAAGGGATCTCACGGAGACCCAGTACTTC.

V is TRBV27 and J is TRBJ2-2, with a weak D call TRBD1 (6 bases). There are 16 residues in the CDR3. In germline, CDR1 is MNHEY, CDR2 SMNVEV (reference sequence). The V end was cut by 3 bases, the J end by 5 bases, with 16 bases between. The CDR3 region has the DNA TGTGCCAGCAGTTTGGGGCAGGGGATTACGACCGGGGAGCTGTTTTTT. It yields the protein CASSLGQGITTGELFF.

The chain joins TRBV7-9 to TRBJ2-1; perhaps TRBD2 as D (5 bases). The CDR3 sequence is 11 residues long. The V gene lost 3 bases and the J gene lost 10 bases, with 7 bases spanning the gap. Germline values: CDR1 SEHNR, CDR2 FQNEAQ (reference sequence). As DNA, the CDR3 is TGTGCCAGCAGCTTCGAGGGAGAGCAGTTCTTC. It encodes CASSFEGEQFF. Together with reference TRBV7-9 and TRBJ2-1, the CDR3 gives the full variable domain: DTGVSQNPRHKITKRGQNVTFRCDPISEHNRLYWYRQTLGQGPEFLTYFQNEAQLEKSRLLSDRFSAERPKGSFSTLEIQRTEQGDSAMYLCASSFEGEQFFGPGTRLTVL.